This entry concerns a single T cell receptor beta chain. Authors' data handling: Amplification of reference gene primers provided the estimated nucleated cell counts. The assay was immunoSEQ multiplex PCR, and TCRdb's table has in-frame clones only and misses some. The DNA was the basis for D and trimming; V, J and clone size are from that table. The sample yields hundreds of thousands of clones, approximately 90% seen once. The data derive from a study of blood T cell repertoires in COVID-19. Across the whole study: COVID-19 samples, acute and convalescent, were from the United States, Italy and Spain. From T cells, B-cell-depleted T cells, or PBMCs came the material, which was cDNA or gDNA.

The CDR3 sequence is 15 residues long. Looked up from germline, CDR1 is MGHRA and CDR2 is YSYEKL. V lost 1 base to trimming and J lost 0 bases, with 7 bases between them. Input material: peripheral blood. The sequence was collected from an older man with acute or convalescent COVID-19. The V and J genes are TRBV4-1 and TRBJ1-5, with D unresolved. The CDR3 protein is CASSQALYSNQPQHF. CDR3 sequence (DNA): TGCGCCAGCAGCCAAGCTCTATATAGCAATCAGCCCCAGCATTTT.